This T cell receptor beta chain originates from a study of T cell responses to AZD1222 COVID-19 vaccine. Points from the study as a whole: A mostly white British donor set with more females was recruited, and clonal diversity was possibly underestimated. Researchers took repertoire samples only after the peak T cell response had come. The study reported that nearly half of spike-specific TCRs target unmutated variant regions.

Comment on this clone: The antigen is not known.

V was cut by 4 bases and J by 3 bases, with 13 bases left in between. This CDR3 contains 15 residues. The germline gives CDR1 KGHSH, CDR2 LQKENI. Here immunoSEQ multiplex PCR was the method, and the copy in TCRdb shows in-frame clones only, minus some. The sample has about 150,000 clones; 80% to 90% are singletons. The sample in question was peripheral blood, obtained on day 0 of MenACWY control vaccination. The TCR sequence derives from an adult in good health. The V call is TRBV18, the J call TRBJ2-1; D not certain. This chain's CDR3 is CASSLGPRVYNEQFF. The CDR3 region has the DNA TGTGCCAGCTCACTGGGCCCCCGAGTCTACAATGAGCAGTTCTTC.